This TCR beta chain is from a study of lymphopenia after photon versus proton radiotherapy. As for this clone: Its matching antigen is unknown.

J lost 1 base, V lost 1 base, and 3 bases had no gene match. This CDR3 is 15 amino acids long. The germline CDR1 and CDR2 sequences are LNHNV and YYDKDF (reference sequence). Study observations and caveats: Under photons, naive T cells and diversity fell while effector/memory populations rose. After the lymphocyte nadir, photon-treated repertoires showed oligoclonal expansion, especially of CD8+ Temra cells. Post-nadir TCR diversity decline inversely tracked overall survival among those who died.

Only in-frame clones appear in the TCRdb table, and some are missing; sequencing was by immunoSEQ multiplex PCR. The data contain about 45,000 clones, approximately 85% of them singletons. This chain connects TRBV15 to TRBJ1-1, with TRBD1 identical over 7 bases. The material sequenced was peripheral blood, taken from a patient treated with photon-based radiotherapy. The receptor's source is a middle-aged man with gastric cancer. For the CDR3, the DNA is TGTGCCACCAGCAGAGTGGGGACAGCGAACACTGAAGCTTTCTTT. Amino acids: CATSRVGTANTEAFF.